This TCR beta chain was sequenced during a study of blood T cell repertoires in COVID-19. Study-level background: Acute and convalescent COVID-19 specimens originated in the United States, Italy and Spain.

In the original processing: How many nucleated cells were present was estimated from reference gene primer amplification. Data came from immunoSEQ multiplex PCR; TCRdb stores just in-frame clones and leaves some out. The V and J calls and clone size are taken from that table; D and trimming were inferred from the DNA. This sample has about 25,000 clones, with about 85% found just once. CDR3 size: 13 residues. V dropped 3 bases and J dropped 6 bases, with 9 bases sitting between them. This chain joins TRBV12-3 or TRBV12-4 and TRBJ1-5, with D maybe TRBD1 (6 bases). The TCR was taken from a middle-aged man with active or convalescent COVID-19. Sequenced sample: peripheral blood. DNA for the CDR3: TGTGCCAGCAGTTTGCGGGGGCGTCAGCCCCAGCATTTT. It is translated as CASSLRGRQPQHF.